This is a list of T cell receptor beta chains from one sample in a study of lymphopenia after photon versus proton radiotherapy. Sequencing used immunoSEQ multiplex PCR; TCRdb keeps in-frame clones, though not all of them. The table has some 17,000 clones, around 83% seen once; the top ten hold 20% to 25%. This sample comprised peripheral blood, obtained from a patient treated with proton-based radiotherapy. The receptors shown here come from a man in his 70s with pancreatic cancer. Both conserved end residues are part of each CDR3. The D gene is left open where the match is weak. Rows may omit the clone size; those that give it use once, few, many or a size class.

CDR3 length,clone size,D gene,V gene,J gene,CDR3 protein,CDR3 DNA
13,NA,NA,TRBV30,TRBJ1-5,CAWSDLPNQPQHF,TGTGCCTGGAGTGACCTACCCAATCAGCCCCAGCATTTT
14,NA,NA,TRBV7-9,TRBJ1-1,CASSSKQGAGEAFF,TGTGCCAGCAGCAGTAAACAAGGGGCCGGTGAAGCTTTCTTT
14,NA,NA,TRBV6-1,TRBJ1-1,CASSAFEGNTEAFF,TGTGCCAGCAGTGCCTTCGAGGGCAACACTGAAGCTTTCTTT
12,NA,NA,TRBV30,TRBJ2-5,CAFDYGAGPQYF,TGTGCCTTCGACTATGGGGCGGGTCCTCAGTACTTC
14,NA,NA,TRBV30,TRBJ1-4,CAWSEKGNHEKLFF,TGTGCCTGGAGTGAGAAAGGGAATCACGAAAAACTGTTTTTT
12,NA,NA,TRBV6-5,TRBJ1-2,CASSYLGYGYTF,TGTGCCAGCAGTTACTTGGGTTATGGCTACACCTTC
14,NA,NA,TRBV27,TRBJ2-1,CASSFIRGGNEQFF,TGTGCCAGCAGTTTTATCAGGGGGGGCAATGAGCAGTTCTTC
15,NA,TRBD1,TRBV19,TRBJ1-5,CASSGTGAFNQPQHF,TGTGCCAGTAGCGGGACAGGGGCTTTCAATCAGCCCCAGCATTTT
17,few,NA,TRBV10-3,TRBJ1-2,CAISEYEGSTLYYGYTF,TGTGCCATCAGTGAGTACGAGGGTTCGACCCTCTACTATGGCTACACCTTC
15,NA,TRBD1,TRBV7-6,TRBJ1-4,CASSWTGETNEKLFF,TGTGCCAGCAGCTGGACAGGGGAAACTAATGAAAAACTGTTTTTT
16,NA,TRBD1,TRBV7-9,TRBJ1-6,CASSLGQGFYNSPLHF,TGTGCCAGCAGCTTGGGACAGGGCTTCTATAATTCACCCCTCCACTTT
15,NA,NA,TRBV18,TRBJ1-3,CASSGDTTSGNTIYF,TGTGCCAGCTCGGGGGACACGACCTCTGGAAACACCATATATTTT